Listed below are T cell receptor beta chains from one sample, sequenced in a study of vaccination and CD4 T cells after COVID-19. TCRdb processed the PCR reads anew with MiXCR; each CDR3 protein has one entry. The table includes around 21,000 distinct CDR3 sequences, 48% detected once. These receptors have no identified antigens. Sequencing was performed on CD4+ T cells from blood, cultured in vitro, taken after SARS-CoV-2 vaccination. The receptors were gathered from a human donor who had recovered from COVID-19. Each CDR3 is given with its conserved first and last residue. A D gene is named only where the DNA matches it firmly. Size tells how often a clone was seen (once, few, many) or the class of an expanded clone, and some rows leave it out.

v_call: TRBV6-2/TRBV6-3; d_call: .; cdr3_length: 13; j_call: TRBJ1-1; clone_size: .; cdr3_nt: TGTGCCAGCAGTTCGGCAGCGAACACTGAAGCTTTCTTT; cdr3_aa: CASSSAANTEAFF
v_call: TRBV2; d_call: .; cdr3_length: 17; j_call: TRBJ2-6; clone_size: .; cdr3_nt: TGTGCCAGCAGTGAGTTTTCCGTTCTCTCTGGGGCCAACGTCCTGACTTTC; cdr3_aa: CASSEFSVLSGANVLTF
v_call: TRBV20-1; d_call: .; cdr3_length: 13; j_call: TRBJ1-5; clone_size: .; cdr3_nt: TGCAGTGCTATCGGGAGGGGCCGGCAGCCCCAGCATTTT; cdr3_aa: CSAIGRGRQPQHF
v_call: TRBV27; d_call: TRBD1; cdr3_length: 16; j_call: TRBJ1-2; clone_size: .; cdr3_nt: TGTGCCAGCAGTTACAGGACAGGGAGTGGATCCTATGGCTACACCTTC; cdr3_aa: CASSYRTGSGSYGYTF
v_call: TRBV6-1; d_call: .; cdr3_length: 14; j_call: TRBJ1-6; clone_size: .; cdr3_nt: TGTGCCAGCGGCAGGACTGCTAGACTTTCACCCCTCCACTTT; cdr3_aa: CASGRTARLSPLHF
v_call: TRBV20-1; d_call: TRBD1; cdr3_length: 16; j_call: TRBJ2-7; clone_size: few; cdr3_nt: TGCAGTGCTAGAACAGAACAGGGGGTTTTTTCCTACGAGCAGTACTTC; cdr3_aa: CSARTEQGVFSYEQYF
v_call: TRBV20-1; d_call: .; cdr3_length: 13; j_call: TRBJ2-7; clone_size: .; cdr3_nt: TGCAGTGCTAGAGCGGCGAGCTCCTACGAGCAGTACTTC; cdr3_aa: CSARAASSYEQYF
v_call: TRBV20-1; d_call: .; cdr3_length: 15; j_call: TRBJ2-6; clone_size: .; cdr3_nt: TGCAGTGCTCCCAGAGAGGGATCTGGGGCCAACGTCCTGACTTTC; cdr3_aa: CSAPREGSGANVLTF
v_call: TRBV6-2/TRBV6-3; d_call: TRBD1; cdr3_length: 15; j_call: TRBJ2-7; clone_size: few; cdr3_nt: TGTGCCAGCAGTTACTTCCAGGGGGCTTCCTACGAGCAGTACTTC; cdr3_aa: CASSYFQGASYEQYF
v_call: TRBV27; d_call: .; cdr3_length: 15; j_call: TRBJ1-6; clone_size: few; cdr3_nt: TGTGCCAGCAGGCTCCAATCAGGGCCCTCTTCACCCCTCCACTTT; cdr3_aa: CASRLQSGPSSPLHF
v_call: TRBV20-1; d_call: TRBD2; cdr3_length: 17; j_call: TRBJ2-7; clone_size: few; cdr3_nt: TGCAGTGCTAGGGGGTTGGGCGGGAGAGTAGTGGGGTACGAGCAGTACTTC; cdr3_aa: CSARGLGGRVVGYEQYF
v_call: TRBV7-9; d_call: TRBD1; cdr3_length: 15; j_call: TRBJ1-1; clone_size: .; cdr3_nt: TGTGCCAGCAGCACACCGACAGGGAGGGACACTGAAGCTTTCTTT; cdr3_aa: CASSTPTGRDTEAFF
v_call: TRBV12-3/TRBV12-4; d_call: TRBD2; cdr3_length: 14; j_call: TRBJ2-7; clone_size: .; cdr3_nt: TGTGCCAGCAGTACAATAGCGGGACCGGGGGAGCAGTACTTC; cdr3_aa: CASSTIAGPGEQYF
v_call: TRBV5-4; d_call: .; cdr3_length: 15; j_call: TRBJ2-5; clone_size: few; cdr3_nt: TGTGCCAGCAGCTTGGGCAGCGGGCGTGTAGAGACCCAGTACTTC; cdr3_aa: CASSLGSGRVETQYF
v_call: TRBV19; d_call: .; cdr3_length: 11; j_call: TRBJ2-5; clone_size: .; cdr3_nt: TGTGCCAGTACAAACCAGGGAGCCCAGTACTTC; cdr3_aa: CASTNQGAQYF
v_call: TRBV20-1; d_call: .; cdr3_length: 18; j_call: TRBJ1-2; clone_size: few; cdr3_nt: TGCAGTGCTATTTCCCCTTCGACGGAATATCGCTCTAACTATGGCTACACCTTC; cdr3_aa: CSAISPSTEYRSNYGYTF
v_call: TRBV20-1; d_call: .; cdr3_length: 14; j_call: TRBJ2-2; clone_size: few; cdr3_nt: TGCAGTGCCCCGTCTTGGGACCGCACCGGGGAGCTGTTTTTT; cdr3_aa: CSAPSWDRTGELFF
v_call: TRBV2; d_call: .; cdr3_length: 13; j_call: TRBJ2-5; clone_size: few; cdr3_nt: TGTGCCAGCAGTAAGGGACCTTCAGAGACCCAGTACTTC; cdr3_aa: CASSKGPSETQYF
v_call: TRBV15; d_call: .; cdr3_length: 13; j_call: TRBJ2-1; clone_size: few; cdr3_nt: TGTGCCACCAGCTCCCGTGAACAGGGAAAGCAGTTCTTC; cdr3_aa: CATSSREQGKQFF
v_call: TRBV6-1; d_call: .; cdr3_length: 10; j_call: TRBJ2-3; clone_size: .; cdr3_nt: TGTGCCAGCAGTGAAGGGGGGCAGTATTTT; cdr3_aa: CASSEGGQYF
v_call: TRBV20-1; d_call: TRBD2; cdr3_length: 15; j_call: TRBJ2-3; clone_size: few; cdr3_nt: TGCAGTGCTACGGAACTAGCGGGCCTCACAGATACGCAGTATTTT; cdr3_aa: CSATELAGLTDTQYF
v_call: TRBV5-4; d_call: .; cdr3_length: 15; j_call: TRBJ1-5; clone_size: .; cdr3_nt: TGTGCCAGCAGCTGGACAGAACAGGGCCATCAGCCCCAGCATTTT; cdr3_aa: CASSWTEQGHQPQHF
v_call: TRBV28; d_call: .; cdr3_length: 12; j_call: TRBJ2-2; clone_size: .; cdr3_nt: TGTGCCAGCAGCGGGGGGCCGAGGGAGCTGTTTTTT; cdr3_aa: CASSGGPRELFF
v_call: TRBV5-4; d_call: .; cdr3_length: 15; j_call: TRBJ2-7; clone_size: .; cdr3_nt: TGTGCCAGCAGCTTGGAACCGACAATGTACTACGAGCAGTACTTC; cdr3_aa: CASSLEPTMYYEQYF
v_call: TRBV6-5; d_call: .; cdr3_length: 13; j_call: TRBJ1-6; clone_size: .; cdr3_nt: TGTGCCAGCAGTTCCCAGACAGGCCGCACCCTCCACTTT; cdr3_aa: CASSSQTGRTLHF
v_call: TRBV20-1; d_call: .; cdr3_length: 15; j_call: TRBJ1-5; clone_size: few; cdr3_nt: TGCAGTGCTAGCCTGACGGGGGATAAGAATCAGCCCCAGCATTTT; cdr3_aa: CSASLTGDKNQPQHF
v_call: TRBV28; d_call: .; cdr3_length: 12; j_call: TRBJ1-1; clone_size: .; cdr3_nt: TGTGCCAGCAGTTTACCCAACACTGAAGCTTTCTTT; cdr3_aa: CASSLPNTEAFF
v_call: TRBV7-6; d_call: TRBD2; cdr3_length: 15; j_call: TRBJ2-1; clone_size: few; cdr3_nt: TGTGCCAGCAGCTTAGTGCTAGCGGTGTACAATGAGCAGTTCTTC; cdr3_aa: CASSLVLAVYNEQFF
v_call: TRBV7-2; d_call: TRBD2; cdr3_length: 14; j_call: TRBJ2-1; clone_size: .; cdr3_nt: TGTGCCAGCAGCGTGGGACTAGCGTGGAATGAGCAGTTCTTC; cdr3_aa: CASSVGLAWNEQFF
v_call: TRBV7-9; d_call: TRBD1; cdr3_length: 15; j_call: TRBJ1-1; clone_size: .; cdr3_nt: TGTGCCAGCAGCCCCCGGCAGGGGGTAGGCACTGAAGCTTTCTTT; cdr3_aa: CASSPRQGVGTEAFF
v_call: TRBV23-1; d_call: .; cdr3_length: 16; j_call: TRBJ1-6; clone_size: .; cdr3_nt: TGCGCCAGCAGTCACCCCCCATGGCTGTTTGATTCACCCCTCCACTTT; cdr3_aa: CASSHPPWLFDSPLHF
v_call: TRBV28; d_call: .; cdr3_length: 12; j_call: TRBJ1-1; clone_size: .; cdr3_nt: TGTGCCAGCACAATGACCGGCACTGAAGCTTTCTTT; cdr3_aa: CASTMTGTEAFF
v_call: TRBV6-5; d_call: .; cdr3_length: 16; j_call: TRBJ1-5; clone_size: .; cdr3_nt: TGTGCCAGCAGTTACCCGGCGGGGGACGGCAATCAGCCCCAGCATTTT; cdr3_aa: CASSYPAGDGNQPQHF
v_call: TRBV5-1; d_call: TRBD1; cdr3_length: 15; j_call: TRBJ1-5; clone_size: .; cdr3_nt: TGCGCCAGCAGCTTCGGGACAGAGCCCAATCAGCCCCAGCATTTT; cdr3_aa: CASSFGTEPNQPQHF
v_call: TRBV28; d_call: .; cdr3_length: 18; j_call: TRBJ1-5; clone_size: .; cdr3_nt: TGTGCCAGCAGTTTACGCCCCGGGACGTTGGGGAAGGAACAGCCCCAGCATTTT; cdr3_aa: CASSLRPGTLGKEQPQHF
v_call: TRBV20-1; d_call: .; cdr3_length: 16; j_call: TRBJ1-1; clone_size: few; cdr3_nt: TGCAGTGCTAGACTACGAAGAGGTCTTACGAACACTGAAGCTTTCTTT; cdr3_aa: CSARLRRGLTNTEAFF
v_call: TRBV19; d_call: .; cdr3_length: 13; j_call: TRBJ1-5; clone_size: few; cdr3_nt: TGTGCCAGTAGTATGGGACCTAATCAGCCCCAGCATTTT; cdr3_aa: CASSMGPNQPQHF
v_call: TRBV7-2; d_call: .; cdr3_length: 13; j_call: TRBJ1-1; clone_size: .; cdr3_nt: TGTGCCAGCAGCCCCCTCGCGAGTACTGAAGCTTTCTTT; cdr3_aa: CASSPLASTEAFF
v_call: TRBV24-1; d_call: .; cdr3_length: 15; j_call: TRBJ1-2; clone_size: few; cdr3_nt: TGTGCCACCCTCCGGTCCTGGCAGGGGTACTATGGCTACACCTTC; cdr3_aa: CATLRSWQGYYGYTF
v_call: TRBV20-1; d_call: TRBD2; cdr3_length: 15; j_call: TRBJ2-7; clone_size: .; cdr3_nt: TGCAGTCCCCAAAGAGCGGGGGCCATGCCCTACGAGCAGTACTTC; cdr3_aa: CSPQRAGAMPYEQYF
v_call: TRBV7-2; d_call: .; cdr3_length: 12; j_call: TRBJ2-3; clone_size: .; cdr3_nt: TGTGCCAGCACCTCGACGGGAGATACGCAGTATTTT; cdr3_aa: CASTSTGDTQYF
v_call: TRBV6-2/TRBV6-3; d_call: .; cdr3_length: 15; j_call: TRBJ1-2; clone_size: .; cdr3_nt: TGTGCCAGCAGACCGGGAGGCGGGACACCCTATGGCTACACCTTC; cdr3_aa: CASRPGGGTPYGYTF
v_call: TRBV6-2/TRBV6-3; d_call: TRBD1; cdr3_length: 15; j_call: TRBJ1-5; clone_size: few; cdr3_nt: TGTGCCAGCAGTCAAAGGGGGCGAGGCAATCAGCCCCAGCATTTT; cdr3_aa: CASSQRGRGNQPQHF
v_call: TRBV19; d_call: TRBD1; cdr3_length: 15; j_call: TRBJ1-1; clone_size: .; cdr3_nt: TGTGCCAGTAGTATACAGGGGGTCGGGAACACTGAAGCTTTCTTT; cdr3_aa: CASSIQGVGNTEAFF
v_call: TRBV6-1; d_call: TRBD2; cdr3_length: 14; j_call: TRBJ2-7; clone_size: few; cdr3_nt: TGTGCCAGCAACAAAGCGCGGGGGTCCTACGAGCAGTACTTC; cdr3_aa: CASNKARGSYEQYF
v_call: TRBV7-2; d_call: .; cdr3_length: 18; j_call: TRBJ1-1; clone_size: .; cdr3_nt: TGTGCCAGCAGCTTAGGGGTTAGGGGGAGCGTTATGGGCGCTGAAGCTTTCTTT; cdr3_aa: CASSLGVRGSVMGAEAFF
v_call: TRBV19; d_call: TRBD1; cdr3_length: 13; j_call: TRBJ1-1; clone_size: .; cdr3_nt: TGTGCCACCGCGACAGGGGTCCAAGGTGAAGCTTTCTTT; cdr3_aa: CATATGVQGEAFF
v_call: TRBV28; d_call: TRBD1; cdr3_length: 18; j_call: TRBJ1-6; clone_size: few; cdr3_nt: TGTGCCAGCAGTTTGTTAGATCAGGGGGTAGTAGATAATTCACCCCTCCACTTT; cdr3_aa: CASSLLDQGVVDNSPLHF
v_call: TRBV14; d_call: .; cdr3_length: 12; j_call: TRBJ1-1; clone_size: few; cdr3_nt: TGTGCCAGCAGCCAAGCCCAGGGGGAAGCTTTCTTT; cdr3_aa: CASSQAQGEAFF